This record looks at one T cell receptor (beta chain) sequence and its context. This entry comes from a study of blood T cell repertoires in COVID-19. The wider study: The cDNA or gDNA used as material had been derived from T cells, B-cell-depleted T cells, or PBMCs.

Authors' processing steps: Estimates of nucleated cell counts were drawn from the amplification of reference gene primers. TCRdb's table, derived via immunoSEQ multiplex PCR, lists solely in-frame clones and lacks some. The D gene and trimming were derived from the DNA, and the V and J assignments and clone size from that table. The table shows roughly 180,000 clones, with about 90% occurring only once. Individuals aged about 18 to 89 years were recruited from approximately 24 US areas. For recovered donors of Cohort 3, there were two negative PCRs, clearance, or symptom resolution. This TCR derives from a woman aged 30 to 39 who had recovered from COVID-19. Sequenced material: PBMCs or T cells enriched from blood (not recorded which).

The CDR3 sequence: CASSLDPRGLTEAFF. CDR3 in DNA: TGTGCCAGCAGCTTAGATCCGAGGGGGCTCACTGAAGCTTTCTTT. The chain combines TRBV11-2 with TRBJ1-1, with 7 positions matching TRBD1. The germline V gene encodes CDR1 SGHAT and CDR2 FQNNGV. The CDR3 is made up of 15 amino acids. Trimming cost V 0 bases and J 4 bases; bases outside gene matches: 5.